A single sample is the source of the 19 T cell receptor beta chains below, sequenced in a study of blood T cell repertoires in COVID-19. Only in-frame clones appear in the TCRdb table, and some are missing; sequencing was by immunoSEQ multiplex PCR. The profile shows under 350,000 clones, 75% to 85% of them singletons. Sequencing used peripheral blood. Every receptor here comes from a human donor in a cohort sampled during active COVID-19.

This sequence joins TRBV3-1 (or the pseudogene TRBV3-2) and TRBJ1-3, with D hard to call. The CDR3 loop spans 15 amino acids. Germline V gene sequence: CDR1 LGHDT, CDR2 YNNKEL (reference sequence). V shed 4 bases and J shed 0 bases, with 10 bases lying between them. The CDR3 protein is CASSPIVDSGNTIYF. CDR3 bases: TGTGCCAGCAGCCCTATAGTCGACTCTGGAAACACCATATATTTT.

V is TRBV29-1 and J is TRBJ2-7; TRBD2 might be the D (6 bases). V shed 5 bases and J shed 4 bases, with 18 bases lying between them. Germline assignment: CDR1 SQVTM and CDR2 ANQGSEA. The length of the CDR3 is 14 residues. DNA of the CDR3: TGCAGCGTTAAGGGACTGAACGTTGGGTACGAGCAGTACTTC. Translation: CSVKGLNVGYEQYF.

This chain uses TRBV7-3 with TRBJ1-1; no definite D call. This CDR3 comprises 13 residues. The V gene lost 2 bases and the J gene lost 7 bases, with 11 bases spanning the gap. From germline, CDR1 is SGHTA and CDR2 FQGTGA. The CDR3 loop is CASSLLSGGEAFF. The CDR3 DNA is TGTGCCAGCAGCTTACTAAGTGGAGGTGAAGCTTTCTTT.

The chain links TRBV5-8 to TRBJ2-3; D may be TRBD1 (7 bases). This CDR3 region has 13 residues. Germline V lookup: CDR1 SGHTS, CDR2 YDEGEE. Trimming took off 3 bases at V and 6 bases at J, with 11 bases between the two ends. CDR3: CASSSQGTDTQYF. The DNA of the CDR3 is TGTGCCAGCAGCTCACAGGGGACTGATACGCAGTATTTT.

The rearrangement links TRBV6-5 to TRBJ1-2; no clear D. The CDR3 covers 13 residues. The V end lost 7 bases, the J end lost 3 bases, and 12 bases lay between the germline ends. Germline lookup yields CDR1 MNHEY and CDR2 SVGAGI. The CDR3 bases are TGTGCCAGCACCACTTTTCCGGACTATGGCTACACCTTC. Translation gives CASTTFPDYGYTF.

The V gene is TRBV15, the J gene TRBJ1-2, with TRBD1 matching over 7 bases. The CDR3 is 15 amino acids. V gave up 1 base and J gave up 7 bases; unmatched junction bases: 9. Germline lookup yields CDR1 LNHNV and CDR2 YYDKDF (reference sequence). For the CDR3, the DNA is TGTGCCACCAGCAGAGGGGGGGACAGCGCGTTTGGCTACACCTTC. As protein: CATSRGGDSAFGYTF.

The V and J genes are TRBV30 and TRBJ1-4; no clear D. V lost 4 bases to trimming and J lost 4 bases, with 7 bases between them. The CDR3 covers 12 residues. The germline gives CDR1 GTSNPN, CDR2 SVGIG (reference sequence). The CDR3, as DNA: TGTGCCTGGACCAGGTATAATGAAAAACTGTTTTTT. This sequence encodes CAWTRYNEKLFF. Based on the CDR3 plus reference TRBV30 and TRBJ1-4, the full variable domain is SQTIHQWPATLVQPVGSPLSLECTVEGTSNPNLYWYRQAAGRGLQLLFYSVGIGQISSEVPQNLSASRPQDRQFILSSKKLLLSDSGFYLCAWTRYNEKLFFGSGTQLSVL.

This rearrangement joins TRBV27 to TRBJ2-7; D may be TRBD2 (5 bases). CDR3 length equals 14 residues. Germline values: CDR1 MNHEY, CDR2 SMNVEV (reference sequence). Trimming cost V 2 bases and J 0 bases, with 8 bases left between them. The CDR3 spells CASSLGENSYEQYF. The CDR3 DNA reads TGTGCCAGCAGTTTAGGGGAGAACTCCTACGAGCAGTACTTC.

The genes are TRBV7-8 and TRBJ1-2, with 9 bases that match TRBD1. There are 16 residues in the CDR3. Germline V gene data show CDR1 as SGHVS and CDR2 as FQNEAQ. V shed 0 bases and J 4 bases; nucleotides not matched to a gene: 6. The CDR3 sequence is CASSLARTGDVYGYTF. For the CDR3, the DNA is TGTGCCAGCAGCTTAGCGAGGACAGGGGATGTCTATGGCTACACCTTC.

The V and J genes are TRBV11-2 and TRBJ2-1; the match to TRBD2 covers 10 bases. The length of the CDR3 is 14 residues. The trim removed 7 bases at V and 2 bases at J, leaving 2 bases unmatched. Germline V lookup: CDR1 SGHAT, CDR2 FQNNGV. In DNA, the CDR3 is TGTGCCAGCACCGGACTAGCGGCCTACAATGAGCAGTTCTTC. Its translation is CASTGLAAYNEQFF.

Here the CDR3 reads CASSEVGTGGRSGNTIYF. The CDR3 coding sequence is TGTGCCAGCAGTGAAGTGGGGACAGGGGGTAGATCTGGAAACACCATATATTTT. The rearrangement links TRBV6-1 to TRBJ1-3, with 11 bases aligning to TRBD1. CDR3 size: 18 residues. Germline CDR1 and CDR2: MNHNS and SASEGT. The trim removed 1 base at V and 1 base at J, leaving 6 bases unmatched.

J is TRBJ2-1 and V is TRBV2; 10 positions agree with TRBD2. V lost 7 bases, J lost 9 bases, and 9 bases stayed unmatched. This CDR3 contains 14 residues. CDR1 SNHLY and CDR2 FYNNEI come from the germline V gene. This chain's CDR3 is CASIQAGGLGEQFF. The CDR3, as DNA: TGTGCCAGCATCCAAGCGGGGGGGCTCGGTGAGCAGTTCTTC.

V usage is TRBV6-4 and J usage is TRBJ1-1, with D uncertain. Germline V gene sequence: CDR1 MRHNA, CDR2 SNTAGT. This CDR3 contains 14 residues. The V end lost 5 bases, the J end lost 4 bases, and 14 bases lay between the germline ends. CDR3 region: CASSPREGVTEAFF. In DNA, the CDR3 is TGTGCCAGCAGTCCGAGGGAAGGAGTCACTGAAGCTTTCTTT.

The gene calls are TRBV6-5 and TRBJ2-3; 11 bases map to TRBD2. This CDR3 is 14 amino acids long. Germline lookup yields CDR1 MNHEY and CDR2 SVGAGI. The trim removed 6 bases at V and 8 bases at J, leaving 7 bases unmatched. The CDR3 DNA follows: TGTGCCAGCAGCCTAGCGGGGGGCCTTGGTACGCAGTATTTT. Its translation is CASSLAGGLGTQYF.

This chain connects TRBV7-2 to TRBJ2-7; D might be TRBD1 (5 bases). Per germline, CDR1 SGHTA and CDR2 FQGNSA. Trimming removed 1 base at V and 1 base at J, with 8 bases between. The CDR3 sequence is 14 residues long. The CDR3 region has the DNA TGTGCCAGCAGCTTAGGGGGCAGGTCCTACGAGCAGTACTTC. Its protein product is CASSLGGRSYEQYF. The complete variable domain, with remaining parts taken from reference TRBV7-2 and TRBJ2-7, reads GAGVSQSPSNKVTEKGKDVELRCDPISGHTALYWYRQSLGQGLEFLIYFQGNSAPDKSGLPSDRFSAERTGGSVSTLTIQRTQQEDSAVYLCASSLGGRSYEQYFGPGTRLTVT.

The chain combines TRBV23-1 with TRBJ2-3; D ambiguous. TRBV23-1 has ORF status, its function being uncertain. V was clipped by 0 bases and J by 1 base, with 8 bases between them. The CDR3 extends over 15 amino acids. This chain's CDR3 is CASSQSPDCTDTQYF. The CDR3 coding sequence is TGCGCCAGCAGTCAATCTCCTGACTGCACAGATACGCAGTATTTT.

In regard to this clone: One end of the junction does not line up with germline, which may come from a read error. DNA of the CDR3: TGTGCCAGCAGCTTCGCCGCTAGCGGGGTATTCGACGAGCAGTGCTTC. Its protein is CASSFAASGVFDEQCF. The J gene is TRBJ2-7, the V gene TRBV5-6, with 9 positions matching TRBD2. Germline V gene data show CDR1 as SGHDT and CDR2 as YYEEEE. The CDR3 loop spans 16 amino acids. The full variable domain, with the rest looked up from reference TRBV5-6 and TRBJ2-7, is DAGVTQSPTHLIKTRGQQVTLRCSPKSGHDTVSWYQQALGQGPQFIFQYYEEEERQRGNFPDRFSGHQFPNYSSELNVNALLLGDSALYLCASSFAASGVFDEQCFGPGTRLTVT.

The chain employs TRBV30 and TRBJ2-3; a weak D match, TRBD1 (5 bases). V lost 4 bases to trimming and J lost 2 bases, with 7 bases between them. The germline CDR1 and CDR2 sequences are GTSNPN and SVGIG (reference sequence). The CDR3 contains 12 residues. The CDR3 protein is CAWTGITDTQYF. Here the CDR3 DNA reads TGTGCCTGGACAGGGATCACAGATACGCAGTATTTT.

For the CDR3, the DNA is TGCGCCAGCAGCCCTAGGCCCGAAACACAGGGAGAAGCTTTCTTT. Amino acid sequence: CASSPRPETQGEAFF. The rearrangement uses TRBV4-1 and TRBJ1-1, with D possibly matching TRBD1 (6 bases). The length of the CDR3 is 15 residues. CDR1 MGHRA and CDR2 YSYEKL come from the germline V gene. Trimming removed 4 bases at V and 8 bases at J, with 20 bases between.